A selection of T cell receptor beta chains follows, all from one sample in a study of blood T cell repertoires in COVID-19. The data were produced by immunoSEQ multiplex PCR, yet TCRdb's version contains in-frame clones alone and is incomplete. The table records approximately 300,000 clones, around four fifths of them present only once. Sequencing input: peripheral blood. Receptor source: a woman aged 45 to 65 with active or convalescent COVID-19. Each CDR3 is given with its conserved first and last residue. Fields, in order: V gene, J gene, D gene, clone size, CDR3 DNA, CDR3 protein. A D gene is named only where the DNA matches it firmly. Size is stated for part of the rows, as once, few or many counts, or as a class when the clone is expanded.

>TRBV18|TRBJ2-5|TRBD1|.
TGTGCCAGCTCACCAACACAGGGGGAGACCCAGTACTTC
CASSPTQGETQYF
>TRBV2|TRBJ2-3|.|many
TGTGCCAGCAGCCCTCCCGGTTTATATTTT
CASSPPGLYF
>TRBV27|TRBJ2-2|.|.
TGTGCCAGCAGTTTATTTTCCATAACCGGGGAGAACACCGGGGAGCTGTTTTTT
CASSLFSITGENTGELFF
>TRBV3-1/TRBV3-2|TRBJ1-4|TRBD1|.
TGTGCCAGCAGCTCCCGGGACAGAACTAATGAAAAACTGTTTTTT
CASSSRDRTNEKLFF
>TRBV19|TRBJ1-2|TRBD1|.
TGTGCCAGTACCCAGGGACAGGTTAACTATGGCTACACCTTC
CASTQGQVNYGYTF
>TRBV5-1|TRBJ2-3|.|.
TGCGCCAGCAGCGAGGACAACACGAGCACAGATACGCAGTATTTT
CASSEDNTSTDTQYF
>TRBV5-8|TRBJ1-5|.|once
TGTGCCAGCAGCTTGGGTACAGGCTCCAGTAGCAATCAGCCCCAGCATTTT
CASSLGTGSSSNQPQHF
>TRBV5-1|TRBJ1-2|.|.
TGCGCCAGCAGCTTGGGAGGTCAGGGTGGCTACACCTTC
CASSLGGQGGYTF
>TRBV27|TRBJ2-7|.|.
TGTGCCAGCTCCAAGAGCTCCTACGAGCAGTACTTC
CASSKSSYEQYF
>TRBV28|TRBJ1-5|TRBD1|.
TGTGCCAGCATGACGAGGGGGCGAGGCAATCAGCCCCAGCATTTT
CASMTRGRGNQPQHF
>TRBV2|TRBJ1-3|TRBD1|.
TGTGCCAGCACTCAAGGGGGCCGAAACACCATATATTTT
CASTQGGRNTIYF
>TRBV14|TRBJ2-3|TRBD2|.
TGTGCCAGCAGCCTACTAGCGGGTTTAGGAGATACGCAGTATTTT
CASSLLAGLGDTQYF
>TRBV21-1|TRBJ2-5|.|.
TGTGCCAGCAGCAAAGGCCAGCAGGGGTTCCAAGAGACCCAGTACTTC
CASSKGQQGFQETQYF
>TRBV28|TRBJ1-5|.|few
TGTGCCAGCAGTCGCACAGCTAGCAATCAGCCCCAGCATTTT
CASSRTASNQPQHF
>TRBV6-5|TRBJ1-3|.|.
TGTGCCAGCAGTTACGCGGGATTCTCTGGAAACACCATATATTTT
CASSYAGFSGNTIYF
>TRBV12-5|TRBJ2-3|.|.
TGTGCTAGTGGTTTCTCCCGAGGTACGCAGTATTTT
CASGFSRGTQYF
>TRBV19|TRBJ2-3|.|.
TGTGCCAGTAGTGACCAGCGGGCCCTCGGGCATACGCAGTATTTT
CASSDQRALGHTQYF
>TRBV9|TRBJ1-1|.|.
TGTGCCAGCAGCCCTCCCGCGGGGTATGGGGCTGAAGCTTTCTTT
CASSPPAGYGAEAFF
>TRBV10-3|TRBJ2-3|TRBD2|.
TGTGCCATCAGTGAGTCGTCAGGGTGGCTAGCGGAAAGCACAGATACGCAGTATTTT
CAISESSGWLAESTDTQYF
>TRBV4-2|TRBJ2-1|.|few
TGTGCCAGCAGCCAAGATATGAGCGGTGAGCAGTTCTTC
CASSQDMSGEQFF
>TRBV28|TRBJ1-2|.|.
TGTGCCAGCAGTTTCGCAGGACACGAAAACTATGGCTACACCTTC
CASSFAGHENYGYTF
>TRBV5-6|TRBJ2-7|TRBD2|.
TGTGCCAGCAGCCAAGGGCCTAGCGGGAGAATCTACGAGCAGTACTTC
CASSQGPSGRIYEQYF
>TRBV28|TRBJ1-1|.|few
TGTGCCAGCAGTTTCCCCGGACAGATCAACACTGAAGCTTTCTTT
CASSFPGQINTEAFF
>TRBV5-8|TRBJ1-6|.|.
TGTGCCAGCAGCTTGTTGGAAGGGGAGGGCATCGGTTCACCCCTCCACTTT
CASSLLEGEGIGSPLHF
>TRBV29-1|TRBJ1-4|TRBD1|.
TGCAGCGTTGCGGACAGGGGAATGTTGAAACTGTTTTTT
CSVADRGMLKLFF
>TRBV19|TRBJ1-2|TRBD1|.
TGTGCCAGTAGTCCCACGGACAGGGGGCGACGGGGCTACACCTTC
CASSPTDRGRRGYTF
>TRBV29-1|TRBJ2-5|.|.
TGCAGCGTTGTCAGGTTCCAAGAGACCCAGTACTTC
CSVVRFQETQYF
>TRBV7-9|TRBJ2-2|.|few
TGTGCCAGCTGCCTCGAGTCACACACCGGGGAGCTGTTTTTT
CASCLESHTGELFF
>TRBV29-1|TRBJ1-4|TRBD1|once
TGCAGCGTTGGGACAGGACGGAATGAAAAACTGTTTTTT
CSVGTGRNEKLFF
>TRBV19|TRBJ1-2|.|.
TGTGCCAGTAATGGGGGACTCCAGTCTGGCTACACCTTC
CASNGGLQSGYTF
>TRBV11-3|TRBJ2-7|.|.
TGTGCCAGCAGCTTAGACGGGTACGAGCAGTACTTC
CASSLDGYEQYF
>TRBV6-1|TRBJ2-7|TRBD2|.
TGTGCCAGCAGTGAGACTAGCGGGAGCTACGAGCAGTACTTC
CASSETSGSYEQYF
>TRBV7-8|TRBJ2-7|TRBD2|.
TGTGCCAGCAGCCCCCGGACTAGCGGGAGCTCCTACGAGCAGTACTTC
CASSPRTSGSSYEQYF
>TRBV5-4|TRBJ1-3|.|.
TGTGCCAGCAGCTTGACCGGTAGTGGAAACACCATATATTTT
CASSLTGSGNTIYF
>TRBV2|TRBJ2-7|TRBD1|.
TGTGCCAGCTTGGGACAGGGGGACTACGAGCAGTACTTC
CASLGQGDYEQYF
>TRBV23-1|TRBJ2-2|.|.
TGCGCCAGCATTTGGACAGCTAACACCGGGGAGCTGTTTTTT
CASIWTANTGELFF
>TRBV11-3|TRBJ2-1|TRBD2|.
TGTGCCAGCAGCTCAGGGACTAGCGGGCGGCATGAGCAGTTCTTC
CASSSGTSGRHEQFF
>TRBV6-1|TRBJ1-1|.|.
TGTGCCAGCAGTGAACAGGGCGCCACTGAAGCTTTCTTT
CASSEQGATEAFF
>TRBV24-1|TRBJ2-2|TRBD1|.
TGTGCCACCAGTGACCAAAGACAGGGGGACACCGGGGAGCTGTTTTTT
CATSDQRQGDTGELFF
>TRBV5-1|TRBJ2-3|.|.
TGCGCCAGCAGCTTGGCAGGGGCCGCCCCTTTCGGTACGCAGTATTTT
CASSLAGAAPFGTQYF
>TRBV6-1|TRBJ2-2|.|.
TGTGCCAGCAGTGAACGGGGGTACACCGGGGAGCTGTTTTTT
CASSERGYTGELFF
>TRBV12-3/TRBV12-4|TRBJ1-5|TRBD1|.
TGTGCCAGCAGTTTGGACAGGGTTAAGCCCCAGCATTTT
CASSLDRVKPQHF
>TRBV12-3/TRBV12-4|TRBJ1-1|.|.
TGTGCCAGCAGGCCTGGGGAGAGGGCGGGGGCTTTCTTT
CASRPGERAGAFF